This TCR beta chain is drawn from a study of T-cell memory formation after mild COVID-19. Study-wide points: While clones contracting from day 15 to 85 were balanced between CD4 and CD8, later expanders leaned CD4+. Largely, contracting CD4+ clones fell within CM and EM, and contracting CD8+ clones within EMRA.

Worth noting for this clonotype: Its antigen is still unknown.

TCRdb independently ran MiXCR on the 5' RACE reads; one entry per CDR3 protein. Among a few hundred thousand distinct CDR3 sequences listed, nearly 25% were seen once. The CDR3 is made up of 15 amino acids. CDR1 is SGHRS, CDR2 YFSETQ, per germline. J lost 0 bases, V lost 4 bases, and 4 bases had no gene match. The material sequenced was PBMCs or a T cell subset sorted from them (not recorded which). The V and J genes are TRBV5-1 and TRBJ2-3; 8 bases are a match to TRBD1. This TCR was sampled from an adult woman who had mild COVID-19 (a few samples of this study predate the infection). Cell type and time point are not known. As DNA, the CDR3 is TGCGCCAGCAGCGCAGGGGGCTCTAGCACAGATACGCAGTATTTT. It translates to CASSAGGSSTDTQYF. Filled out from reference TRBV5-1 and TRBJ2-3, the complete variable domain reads KAGVTQTPRYLIKTRGQQVTLSCSPISGHRSVSWYQQTPGQGLQFLFEYFSETQRNKGNFPGRFSGRQFSNSRSEMNVSTLELGDSALYLCASSAGGSSTDTQYFGPGTRLTVL.